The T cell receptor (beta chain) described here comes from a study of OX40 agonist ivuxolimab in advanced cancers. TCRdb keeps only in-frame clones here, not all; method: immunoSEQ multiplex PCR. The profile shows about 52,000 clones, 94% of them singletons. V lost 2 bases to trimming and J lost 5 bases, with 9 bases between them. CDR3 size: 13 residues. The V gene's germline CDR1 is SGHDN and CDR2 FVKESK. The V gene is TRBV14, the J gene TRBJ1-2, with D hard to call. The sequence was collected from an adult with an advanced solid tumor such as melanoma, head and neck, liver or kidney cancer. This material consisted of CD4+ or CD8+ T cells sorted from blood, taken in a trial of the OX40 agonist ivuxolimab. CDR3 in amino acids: CASSQSRDYGYTF. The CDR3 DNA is TGTGCCAGCAGCCAATCGAGAGATTATGGCTACACCTTC.